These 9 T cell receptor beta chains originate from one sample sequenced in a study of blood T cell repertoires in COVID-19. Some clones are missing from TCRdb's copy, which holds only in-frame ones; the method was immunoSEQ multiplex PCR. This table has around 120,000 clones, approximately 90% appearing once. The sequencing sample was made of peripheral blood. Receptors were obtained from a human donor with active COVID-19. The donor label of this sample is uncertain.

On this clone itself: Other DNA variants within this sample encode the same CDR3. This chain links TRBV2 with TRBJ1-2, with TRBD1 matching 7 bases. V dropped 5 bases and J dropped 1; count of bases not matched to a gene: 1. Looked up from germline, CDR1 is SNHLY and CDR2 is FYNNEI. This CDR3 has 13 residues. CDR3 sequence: CASSRQGNYGYTF. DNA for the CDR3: TGTGCCAGCAGTCGACAGGGTAACTATGGCTACACCTTC.

Here the CDR3 reads CASSPRASGDYGYTF. CDR3 sequence (DNA): TGTGCCAGCAGCCCAAGGGCGTCAGGGGACTATGGCTACACCTTC. The chain joins TRBV7-6 to TRBJ1-2; D is perhaps TRBD1 (6 bases). Germline V CDR1 and CDR2: SGHVS, FNYEAQ. V was cut by 5 bases and J by 3 bases, with 16 bases left in between. The CDR3 contains 15 residues.

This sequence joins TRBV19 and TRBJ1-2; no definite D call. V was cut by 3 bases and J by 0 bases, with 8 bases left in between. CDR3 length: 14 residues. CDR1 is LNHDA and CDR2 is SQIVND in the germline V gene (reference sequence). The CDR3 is CASSMGMTNYGYTF. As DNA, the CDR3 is TGTGCCAGTAGTATGGGCATGACTAACTATGGCTACACCTTC.

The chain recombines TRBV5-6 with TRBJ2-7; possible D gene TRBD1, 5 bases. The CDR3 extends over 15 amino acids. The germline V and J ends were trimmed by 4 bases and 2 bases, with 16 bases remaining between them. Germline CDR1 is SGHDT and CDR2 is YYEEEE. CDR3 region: CASSPLPGNPYEQYF. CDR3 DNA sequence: TGTGCCAGCAGCCCTCTGCCAGGGAATCCCTACGAGCAGTACTTC.

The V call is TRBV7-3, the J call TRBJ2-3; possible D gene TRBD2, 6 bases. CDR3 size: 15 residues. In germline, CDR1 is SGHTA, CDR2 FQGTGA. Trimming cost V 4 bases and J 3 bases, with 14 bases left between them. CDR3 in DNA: TGTGCCAGCAGCTCGGGCGGGGAGGCAACAGATACGCAGTATTTT. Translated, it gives CASSSGGEATDTQYF.

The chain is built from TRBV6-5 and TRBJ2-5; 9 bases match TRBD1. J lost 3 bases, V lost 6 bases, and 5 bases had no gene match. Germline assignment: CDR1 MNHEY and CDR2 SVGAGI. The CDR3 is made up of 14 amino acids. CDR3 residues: CASSQRTGEETQYF. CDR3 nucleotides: TGTGCCAGCAGCCAACGGACAGGGGAAGAGACCCAGTACTTC.

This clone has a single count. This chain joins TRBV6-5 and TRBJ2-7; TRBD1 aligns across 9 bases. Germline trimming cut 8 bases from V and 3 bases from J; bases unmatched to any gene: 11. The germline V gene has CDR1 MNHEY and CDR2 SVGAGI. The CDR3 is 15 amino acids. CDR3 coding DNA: TGTGCCAGCCCCGGACGGGACAGGGTGTTCTACGAGCAGTACTTC. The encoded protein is CASPGRDRVFYEQYF.

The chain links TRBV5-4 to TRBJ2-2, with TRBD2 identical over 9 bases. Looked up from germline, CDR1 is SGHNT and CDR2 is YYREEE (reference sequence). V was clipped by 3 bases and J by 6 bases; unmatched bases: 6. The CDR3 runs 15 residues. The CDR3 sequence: CASSWGTSSPGELFF. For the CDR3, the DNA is TGTGCCAGCAGCTGGGGGACTAGCTCCCCCGGGGAGCTGTTTTTT.

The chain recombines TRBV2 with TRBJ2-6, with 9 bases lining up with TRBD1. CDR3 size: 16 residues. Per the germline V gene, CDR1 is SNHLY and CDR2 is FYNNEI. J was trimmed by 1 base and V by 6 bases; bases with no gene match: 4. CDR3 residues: CASSLQGASGANVLTF. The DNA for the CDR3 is TGTGCCAGCAGCCTACAGGGGGCGTCTGGGGCCAACGTCCTGACTTTC.